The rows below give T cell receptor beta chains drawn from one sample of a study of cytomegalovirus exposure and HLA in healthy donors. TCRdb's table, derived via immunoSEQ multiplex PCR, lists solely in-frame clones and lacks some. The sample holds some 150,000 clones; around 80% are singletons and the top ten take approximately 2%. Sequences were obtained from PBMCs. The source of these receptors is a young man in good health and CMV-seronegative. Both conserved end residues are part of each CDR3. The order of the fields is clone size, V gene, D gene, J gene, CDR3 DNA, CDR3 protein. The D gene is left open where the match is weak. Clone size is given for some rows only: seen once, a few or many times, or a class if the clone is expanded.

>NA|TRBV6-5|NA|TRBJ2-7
TGTGCCAGCAGTCCCATGGACAAAAGCTCCTACGAGCAGTACTTC
CASSPMDKSSYEQYF
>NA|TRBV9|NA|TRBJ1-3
TGTGCCAGCAGCGGGGAGGTGGTTGAGGCTGGAAACACCATATATTTT
CASSGEVVEAGNTIYF
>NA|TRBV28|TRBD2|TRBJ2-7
TGTGCCAGCAGTGGTATAGCGGGAAGCGGCACCTACGAGCAGTACTTC
CASSGIAGSGTYEQYF
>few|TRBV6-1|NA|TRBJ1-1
TGTGCCAGTAAAACAGGGCCAACGAACACTGAAGCTTTCTTT
CASKTGPTNTEAFF
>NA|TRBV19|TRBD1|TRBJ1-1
TGTGCCAGTAGAAGCACAGGGGGCCGGAACACTGAAGCTTTCTTT
CASRSTGGRNTEAFF
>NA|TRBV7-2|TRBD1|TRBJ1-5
TGTGCCAGCAGCTTAGGCGGGACAGTTAATCAGCCCCAGCATTTT
CASSLGGTVNQPQHF
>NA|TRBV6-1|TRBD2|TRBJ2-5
TGTGCCAGTACCTTCGGACTAGCGGAAGAGACCCAGTACTTC
CASTFGLAEETQYF
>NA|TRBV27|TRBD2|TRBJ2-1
TGTGCCAGCAGTTACGGACTAGCGGGGAACAATGAGCAGTTCTTC
CASSYGLAGNNEQFF
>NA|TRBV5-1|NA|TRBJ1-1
TGCGCCAGCAGCCAACAGCCGGGGGAAAAGATTGAAGCTTTCTTT
CASSQQPGEKIEAFF
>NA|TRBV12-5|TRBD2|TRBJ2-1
TGTGCTAGTGGCCTGGGACTAGCGGGAGGAGAAGTTATGGGGGAGCAGTTCTTC
CASGLGLAGGEVMGEQFF
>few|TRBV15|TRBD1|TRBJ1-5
TGTGCCACCAGCAGAGATAAGGGGGCTGGTCAGCCCCAGCATTTT
CATSRDKGAGQPQHF
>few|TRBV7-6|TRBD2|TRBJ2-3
TGTGCCAGCAGCTTTTCGCCAGCGGGGGGCCGAGGGGATACGCAGTATTTT
CASSFSPAGGRGDTQYF
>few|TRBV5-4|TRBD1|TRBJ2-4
TGTGCCAGCAGACAGGACAGGAGAGAAAACATTCAGTACTTC
CASRQDRRENIQYF
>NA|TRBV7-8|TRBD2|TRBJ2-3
TGTGCCAGCAGCTTAGGGGCTAGCGGGGGGGTCACAGATACGCAGTATTTT
CASSLGASGGVTDTQYF
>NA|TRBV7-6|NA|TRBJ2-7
TGTGCCAGCAGCCAAGACACAGACACCTCCTACGAGCAGTACTTC
CASSQDTDTSYEQYF
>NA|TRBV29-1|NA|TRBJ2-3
TGCAGCGGTGAACAGGGATTGACGCAGTATTTT
CSGEQGLTQYF
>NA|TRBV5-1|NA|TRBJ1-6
TGCGCCAGCAGCTTGGCCGGGGTGATCTATAATTCACCCCTCCACTTT
CASSLAGVIYNSPLHF
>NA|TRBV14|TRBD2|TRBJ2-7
TGTGCCAGCAGCCACGGGACTAGCGGGAGCGAGCAGTACTTC
CASSHGTSGSEQYF
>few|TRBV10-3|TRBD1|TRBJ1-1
TGTGCCATTAAGACAGGGCCGAACACTGAAGCTTTCTTT
CAIKTGPNTEAFF
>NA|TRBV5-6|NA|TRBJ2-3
TGTGCCAGCAGCTACTACTCAACTAGCACAGATACGCAGTATTTT
CASSYYSTSTDTQYF
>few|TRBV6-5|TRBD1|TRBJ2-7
TGTGCCAGCAGGCCACCGGGACAGGGGAGGGAAGAGCAGTACTTC
CASRPPGQGREEQYF
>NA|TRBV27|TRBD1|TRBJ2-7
TGTGCCAGCAGATCCCGGGACAGGGGTTACGAGCAGTACTTC
CASRSRDRGYEQYF
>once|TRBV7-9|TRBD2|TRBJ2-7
TGTGCCAGCAGCTCCGGGACTAGCGGGAGATCCTACGAGCAGTACTTC
CASSSGTSGRSYEQYF
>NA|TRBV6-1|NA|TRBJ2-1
TGTGCCAGCAGTCCCTGGGTAGCGGCCACCGATGAGCAGTTCTTC
CASSPWVAATDEQFF
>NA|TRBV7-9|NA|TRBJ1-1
TGTGCCAGCACCCTATCCTGGGGGGGTGCGGGGAACACTGAAGCTTTCTTT
CASTLSWGGAGNTEAFF
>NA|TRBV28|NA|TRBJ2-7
TGTGCCAGCACCCTGCCTGGGGCGGTCCACGAGCAGTACTTC
CASTLPGAVHEQYF
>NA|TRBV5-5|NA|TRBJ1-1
TGTGCCAGCAGCTCCGACACAGGGATCCGCACTGAAGCTTTCTTT
CASSSDTGIRTEAFF
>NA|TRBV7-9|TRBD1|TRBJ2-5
TGTGCCAGCAGCCGTTCAGGGACCGGGACAGGGGGCCGAGAGACCCAGTACTTC
CASSRSGTGTGGRETQYF
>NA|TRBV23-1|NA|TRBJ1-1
TGCGCCAGCAGTCTCTACAGGGCTCTCACTGAAGCTTTCTTT
CASSLYRALTEAFF
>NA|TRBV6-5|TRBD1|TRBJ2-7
TGTGCCAGCAGTTACTCGGACAGGCTCTCCTACGAGCAGTACTTC
CASSYSDRLSYEQYF
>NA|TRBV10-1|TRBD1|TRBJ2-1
TGCGCCAGCAGTGAGGGACAGGGGGCTGGCAATGAGCAGTTCTTC
CASSEGQGAGNEQFF
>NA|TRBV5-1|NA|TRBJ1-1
TGCGCCAGCAGCTTGGCTGTGGGGACAAGCACTGAAGCTTTCTTT
CASSLAVGTSTEAFF
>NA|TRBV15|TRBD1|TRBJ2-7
TGTGCCACCAGAGGACAGGGCTACGAGCAGTACTTC
CATRGQGYEQYF
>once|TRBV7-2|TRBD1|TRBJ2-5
TGTGCCAGCAGACATACCGGGACAGGGGTGGGGGAGACCCAGTACTTC
CASRHTGTGVGETQYF
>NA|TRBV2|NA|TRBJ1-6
TGTGCCAGCGCCGCCTTGCAGTTGCCGGGAAATTCACCCCTCCACTTT
CASAALQLPGNSPLHF
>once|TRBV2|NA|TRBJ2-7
TGTGCCAGCAGTGTTCAGGGGTCTGACTACGAGCAGTACTTC
CASSVQGSDYEQYF
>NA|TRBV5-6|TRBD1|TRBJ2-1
TGTGCCAGCAGCGGAACCGGGACAGCCACAGAAATTAACAATGAGCAGTTCTTC
CASSGTGTATEINNEQFF
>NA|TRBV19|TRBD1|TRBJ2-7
TGTGCCAGTAGTATAGGAGTTGGGACAGGGGTCTACGAGCAGTACTTC
CASSIGVGTGVYEQYF
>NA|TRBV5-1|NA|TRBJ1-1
TGCGCCAGCAGCTTGGCCGGTGACAGGCGATACACTGAAGCTTTCTTT
CASSLAGDRRYTEAFF
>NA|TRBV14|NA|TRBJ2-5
TGTGCCAGCAGCCGGAGACAGGATTTACAAGAGACCCAGTACTTC
CASSRRQDLQETQYF
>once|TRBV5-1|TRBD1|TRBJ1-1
TGCGCCAGCAGCAGAGGGACAGTAGGCACTGAAGCTTTCTTT
CASSRGTVGTEAFF
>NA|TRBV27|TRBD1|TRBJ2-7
TGTGCCAGCAGTCGGGGCGGACAGGGGGTATCCTACGAGCAGTACTTC
CASSRGGQGVSYEQYF
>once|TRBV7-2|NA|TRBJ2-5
TGTGCCAGCAGCTCCACTGCCACCCAAGAGACCCAGTACTTC
CASSSTATQETQYF
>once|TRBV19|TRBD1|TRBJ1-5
TGTGCCAGTAGTATAGGTTGGAGGGGGCTTTATCAGCCCCAGCATTTT
CASSIGWRGLYQPQHF